The rows below give T cell receptor beta chains drawn from one sample of a study of blood T cells in healthy people across ages. TCRdb re-derived calls from the 5' RACE reads in MiXCR, one entry per CDR3 protein. The data show around 520,000 distinct CDR3 sequences, about 27% seen once. The data were also submitted as part of a second study, on T cells of mothers and their children.

The sample comprised blood. Receptor source: a boy under 10 years old in good health. CDR3s include the opening cysteine and the closing phenylalanine or tryptophan. D genes are given only for firm matches. The size entry is marked missing in some rows and otherwise reads once, few, many or a size class.

J gene | V gene | D gene | clone size | CDR3 DNA | CDR3 protein
TRBJ2-1 | TRBV5-6 | TRBD2 | NA | TGTGCCAGCAGCTTGGTAGGCGGACTAGCGGGAGTGCTCTCCTACAATGAGCAGTTCTTC | CASSLVGGLAGVLSYNEQFF
TRBJ2-5 | TRBV4-3 | TRBD2 | many | TGCGCCAGCAGCCAAGGGTTCGGGGGGGGAGAGACCCAGTACTTC | CASSQGFGGGETQYF
TRBJ2-5 | TRBV29-1 | NA | few | TGCAGCGTTGGATTGAGGTTCCAAGAGACCCAGTACTTC | CSVGLRFQETQYF
TRBJ2-7 | TRBV5-6 | TRBD2 | NA | TGTGCCAGCAGCAAACCGGGAGGGACGGACGAGCAGTACTTC | CASSKPGGTDEQYF
TRBJ2-1 | TRBV7-8 | NA | few | TGTGCCAGCAGCAAACGGGGAGATGGCTACAATGAGCAGTTCTTC | CASSKRGDGYNEQFF
TRBJ2-3 | TRBV7-9 | TRBD2 | NA | TGTGCCAGCAGCCTCAAACCGGGACTAGCGGGAACAGATACGCAGTATTTT | CASSLKPGLAGTDTQYF
TRBJ1-4 | TRBV15 | TRBD1 | NA | TGTGCCACCAGCTATGACCGGGACAGTCGGGAAAAACTGTTTTTT | CATSYDRDSREKLFF
TRBJ2-3 | TRBV4-2 | NA | NA | TGTGCCAGCAGCCCCCCCACAGGCGGTACGCAGTATTTT | CASSPPTGGTQYF
TRBJ1-1 | TRBV14 | NA | few | TGTGCCAGCAGCCAAGAAGGCGGGCTCACTGAAGCTTTCTTT | CASSQEGGLTEAFF
TRBJ2-1 | TRBV6-6 | NA | NA | TGTGCCAGCACCCCGGGGAGGGGGGTCTCCTACAATGAGCAGTTCTTC | CASTPGRGVSYNEQFF
TRBJ2-7 | TRBV5-4 | TRBD2 | few | TGTGCCAGCAGCTTGGATTTAGCGGGAGCCCTATACGAGCAGTACTTC | CASSLDLAGALYEQYF
TRBJ2-5 | TRBV12-3/TRBV12-4 | NA | NA | TGTGCCAGCAGTTTAATCTGGGAGGCCCAGTACTTC | CASSLIWEAQYF
TRBJ2-5 | TRBV9 | TRBD1 | few | TGTGCCAACAGCATAAAGACAGGGCAAGAGACCCAGTACTTC | CANSIKTGQETQYF
TRBJ1-4 | TRBV20-1 | NA | NA | TGCAGTGCTAGAGGGCAGCTAGCAACTAATGAAAAACTGTTTTTT | CSARGQLATNEKLFF
TRBJ2-7 | TRBV7-2 | NA | few | TGTGCCAGCAGCTTAGGCACCAAGGGGCGCGAGCAGTACTTC | CASSLGTKGREQYF
TRBJ2-6 | TRBV11-2 | NA | once | TGTGCCAGCAGCCCCCAGAAGATTGCGACCGGGGCCAACGTCCTGACTTTC | CASSPQKIATGANVLTF
TRBJ1-1 | TRBV7-9 | NA | NA | TGTGCCAGCAGCTTAACGGTAATGAACACTGAAGCTTTCTTT | CASSLTVMNTEAFF
TRBJ1-5 | TRBV7-9 | NA | NA | TGTGCCAGCAGCTCCCCGCTAGCGGCCACAGATACGCAGCATTTT | CASSSPLAATDTQHF
TRBJ2-6 | TRBV5-1 | NA | NA | TGCGCCAGCAGCTTTACCGGCAGGGTTGGGTACTCTGGGGCCAACGTCCTGACTTTC | CASSFTGRVGYSGANVLTF
TRBJ2-7 | TRBV11-2 | NA | many | TGTGCCAGCAGCTCGCCCGGAGCGGTCCTCGGGTACGAGCAGTACTTC | CASSSPGAVLGYEQYF
TRBJ2-5 | TRBV28 | NA | few | TGTGCCATTGCACCGGGTCTCCAAGAGACCCAGTACTTC | CAIAPGLQETQYF
TRBJ1-2 | TRBV14 | NA | few | TGTGCCAGCAGCCTGGGTTGGAGACCATATGGCTACACCTTC | CASSLGWRPYGYTF
TRBJ1-5 | TRBV20-1 | NA | NA | TGCAGTGCCGGGGGCAGGGGCCATCAGCCCCAGCATTTT | CSAGGRGHQPQHF
TRBJ2-7 | TRBV29-1 | NA | NA | TGCAGCGTTGTCGACTTGTCTACCTACGAGCAGTACTTC | CSVVDLSTYEQYF
TRBJ1-4 | TRBV20-1 | NA | NA | TGCAGTGCTAGGACAACTAATGAAAAACTGTTTTTT | CSARTTNEKLFF
TRBJ1-1 | TRBV7-9 | NA | few | TGTGCCAGCAGCTTAGGGCTACTTGAAGCTTTCTTT | CASSLGLLEAFF
TRBJ1-2 | TRBV20-1 | TRBD1 | NA | TGCAGTGCTCCTTCAGGGGGCGGAGGTGGCTACACCTTC | CSAPSGGGGGYTF
TRBJ2-5 | TRBV24-1 | TRBD1 | NA | TGTGCCACCAGTGATCGAGGACAGGGCGAGACCCAGTACTTC | CATSDRGQGETQYF
TRBJ2-1 | TRBV9 | TRBD1 | NA | TGTGCCAGCAGCGATCCCCTAGGGACAGGAGTAGGCAATGAGCAGTTCTTC | CASSDPLGTGVGNEQFF
TRBJ1-1 | TRBV29-1 | NA | NA | TGCAGCGTTGAATATAGACGGGGAAACACTGAAGCTTTCTTT | CSVEYRRGNTEAFF
TRBJ1-6 | TRBV21-1 | NA | few | TGTGCCAGCAGCAAAGGACAGGACAGAAATTCACCCCTCCACTTT | CASSKGQDRNSPLHF
TRBJ1-4 | TRBV10-3 | NA | few | TGTGCCATCAGTGGGACGACTAATGAAAAACTGTTTTTT | CAISGTTNEKLFF
TRBJ2-5 | TRBV20-1 | NA | few | TGCAGTGCTGCGACGGGGGGCGCAGAGACCCAGTACTTC | CSAATGGAETQYF
TRBJ2-7 | TRBV27 | TRBD1 | few | TGTGCCAGCAGTGTGATGGGACAGGGCGGTTACGAGCACTTC | CASSVMGQGGYEHF
TRBJ2-2 | TRBV28 | TRBD1 | few | TGTGCCAGCACCGAAGGGGACAGAGACACCGGGGAGCTGTTTTTT | CASTEGDRDTGELFF
TRBJ2-7 | TRBV11-2 | NA | NA | TGTGCCAGCAGTCCATTGGGGGGACAGCCAATCTACGAGCAGTACTTC | CASSPLGGQPIYEQYF
TRBJ2-7 | TRBV7-2 | NA | few | TGTGCCAGCAGCCTTTGGGTCGACAGCGACGAGCAGTACTTC | CASSLWVDSDEQYF
TRBJ2-7 | TRBV30 | NA | NA | TGTGCCTGGAGTAGGCCCGCTCTTTCCTACGAGCAGTACTTC | CAWSRPALSYEQYF
TRBJ1-5 | TRBV7-2 | NA | NA | TGTGCCAGCAGCTCTGACAGAACCAATCAGCCCCAGCATTTT | CASSSDRTNQPQHF
TRBJ2-6 | TRBV4-3 | NA | few | TGCGCCAGCAGCCTCGACCTTTTAAGGGGTCTAAGCTCTGGGGCCAACGTCCTGACTTTC | CASSLDLLRGLSSGANVLTF
TRBJ2-7 | TRBV7-6 | TRBD2 | few | TGTGCCAGCAGCCCCAAGTGGGCGGGGGGGCCGAGCTCCTACGAGCAGTACTTC | CASSPKWAGGPSSYEQYF
TRBJ2-7 | TRBV12-3/TRBV12-4 | NA | NA | TGTGCCAGCAGTTTCAGAGGGACCTACGAGCAGTACTTC | CASSFRGTYEQYF
TRBJ2-7 | TRBV5-5 | NA | NA | TGTGCCAGCAGCCCCGGGGGAGGCAGTTTCTCCTACGAGCAGTACTTC | CASSPGGGSFSYEQYF
TRBJ2-5 | TRBV4-1 | NA | NA | TGCGCCAGCAGCCAGCTGCTAGCGTGGGGGGAGACCCAGTACTTC | CASSQLLAWGETQYF
TRBJ2-1 | TRBV20-1 | TRBD1 | few | TGCAGTCTACCGGGACAGGGGGGCAATGAGCAGTTCTTC | CSLPGQGGNEQFF
TRBJ1-1 | TRBV2 | NA | few | TGTGCCAGCAGTGACGGGACACCCCCATTTGAAGCTTTTTTT | CASSDGTPPFEAFF
TRBJ1-2 | TRBV29-1 | NA | NA | TGCAGCGTCGTGGGACGGATGGTCGGTGGCTACACCTTC | CSVVGRMVGGYTF
TRBJ2-7 | TRBV18 | TRBD1 | few | TGTGCCAGCTCACACCGGGACAGGGTAGGGTACGAGCAGTACTTC | CASSHRDRVGYEQYF
TRBJ1-5 | TRBV5-6 | NA | NA | TGTGCCAGCAGCTACTTAGGGGGGAGCAATCAGCCCCAGCATTTT | CASSYLGGSNQPQHF
TRBJ2-5 | TRBV7-3 | NA | NA | TGTGCCAGCAGCCTTAATAAAGAGACCCAGTACTTC | CASSLNKETQYF
TRBJ2-7 | TRBV5-1 | TRBD1 | NA | TGCGCCAGCAGCTTCGGAGACAGGGGGCGCAGCGACGAGCAGTACTTC | CASSFGDRGRSDEQYF
TRBJ2-1 | TRBV5-6 | TRBD2 | NA | TGTGCCAGCAGTCTTAGCGGGAGGGGTAACAATGAGCAGTTCTTC | CASSLSGRGNNEQFF
TRBJ1-6 | TRBV6-2/TRBV6-3 | NA | many | TGTGCCAGCAGTTTAGGCCAGGATAATTCACCCCTCCACTTT | CASSLGQDNSPLHF
TRBJ2-4 | TRBV12-3/TRBV12-4 | NA | few | TGTGCCAGCAGCAGTATAGACATTCAGTACTTC | CASSSIDIQYF
TRBJ2-1 | TRBV3-1 | NA | NA | TGTGCCAGCAGCCTCTGGACAAACAATGAGCAGTTCTTC | CASSLWTNNEQFF